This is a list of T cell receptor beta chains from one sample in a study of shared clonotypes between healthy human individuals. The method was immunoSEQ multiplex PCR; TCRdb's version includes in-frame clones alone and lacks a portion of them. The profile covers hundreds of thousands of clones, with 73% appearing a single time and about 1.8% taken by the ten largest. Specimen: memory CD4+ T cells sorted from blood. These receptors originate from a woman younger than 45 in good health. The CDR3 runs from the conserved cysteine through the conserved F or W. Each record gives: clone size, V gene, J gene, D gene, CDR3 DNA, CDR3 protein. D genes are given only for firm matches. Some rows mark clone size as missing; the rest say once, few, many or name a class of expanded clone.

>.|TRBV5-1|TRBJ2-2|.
TGCGCCAGCAGCTTCATACAGGGAACCAACACCGGGGAGCTGTTTTTT
CASSFIQGTNTGELFF
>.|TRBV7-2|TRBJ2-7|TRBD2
TGTGCCAGCAGCCCAGGAGGAGGACTAGTCGCCTACGAGCAGTACTTC
CASSPGGGLVAYEQYF
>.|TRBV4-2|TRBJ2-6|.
TGTGCCAGCAGCCACCCCCTCGGGTATGCTGGGGCCAACGTCCTGACTTTC
CASSHPLGYAGANVLTF
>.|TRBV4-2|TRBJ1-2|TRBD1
TGTGCCAGCAGCCAGACAGGGGGGTATGGCTACACCTTC
CASSQTGGYGYTF
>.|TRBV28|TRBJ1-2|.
TGTGCCAGCAGCCGCGCACAGGGCGATTTCTATGGCTACACCTTC
CASSRAQGDFYGYTF
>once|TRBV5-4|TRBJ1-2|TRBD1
TGTGCCAGCAGCTTGGCCCGGGACAGCTATGGCTACACCTTC
CASSLARDSYGYTF
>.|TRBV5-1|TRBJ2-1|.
TGCGCCAGCAGAACGGGACTGCAGAATGAGCAGTTCTTC
CASRTGLQNEQFF
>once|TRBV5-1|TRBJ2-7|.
TGCGCCAGCAGATGGAACCCGGAGGGGGAGCAGTACTTC
CASRWNPEGEQYF
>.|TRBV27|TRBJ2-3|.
TGTGCCAGCAGTTCGGCCCGGTTTGTTGGAGGTAGCACAGATACGCAGTATTTT
CASSSARFVGGSTDTQYF
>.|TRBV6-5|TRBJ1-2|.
TGTGCCAGCAGCCTCCTGGATGGCTACACCTTC
CASSLLDGYTF
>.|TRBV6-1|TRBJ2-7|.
TGTGCCAGCAGTGAAACGTTTAGCAGGTTTGGCTACGAGCAGTACTTC
CASSETFSRFGYEQYF
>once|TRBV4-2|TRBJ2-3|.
TGTGCCAGCAGCGGAGGGACGGGTGGCCCTTCGAACACAGATACGCAGTATTTT
CASSGGTGGPSNTDTQYF
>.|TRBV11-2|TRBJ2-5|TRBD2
TGTGCCAGCAGCTTGCTAGCGGGAGCAGCAGAGACCCAGTACTTC
CASSLLAGAAETQYF
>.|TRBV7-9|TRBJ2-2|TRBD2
TGTGCCAGCGGCTGGACTAGTAAGCACCGACTCACCGGGGAGCTGTTTTTT
CASGWTSKHRLTGELFF